Listed below are T cell receptor beta chains from one sample, sequenced in a study of blood T cell repertoires in COVID-19. Repertoires were generated with immunoSEQ multiplex PCR, while TCRdb's copy carries only in-frame clones and drops some. The profile shows about 37,000 clones, approximately 91% of them singletons. Input material: peripheral blood. The receptors were sampled from a human donor in a cohort sampled during active COVID-19. CDR3s include the opening cysteine and the closing phenylalanine or tryptophan. Each record gives: V gene, J gene, clone size, D gene, CDR3 protein, CDR3 DNA. The D gene is left open where the match is weak. Clone size, where shown, is once, few, many, or a class for clones that have expanded.

>TRBV2|TRBJ2-7|few|TRBD1
CASSGDGGQGAEQYF
TGTGCCAGCAGTGGGGACGGGGGACAGGGGGCCGAGCAGTACTTC
>TRBV6-5|TRBJ1-1|-|TRBD1
CASTRDRAGEAFF
TGTGCCAGCACCCGGGACAGGGCGGGTGAAGCTTTCTTT
>TRBV20-1|TRBJ1-2|-|TRBD1
CRGGQGNGYTF
TGCAGGGGGGGACAGGGGAATGGCTACACCTTC
>TRBV9|TRBJ2-3|-|-
CASSVGGPLSTDTQYF
TGTGCCAGCAGCGTAGGAGGGCCCCTTAGCACAGATACGCAGTATTTT
>TRBV27|TRBJ2-5|-|TRBD1
CASSLLGQGQETQYF
TGTGCCAGCAGTTTACTCGGACAGGGCCAAGAGACCCAGTACTTC
>TRBV11-2|TRBJ2-1|-|-
CASSERSSGGYNEQFF
TGTGCCAGCAGTGAAAGGTCCAGCGGAGGTTACAATGAGCAGTTCTTC
>TRBV6-5|TRBJ1-5|-|-
CASRPDSGNNQPQHF
TGTGCCAGCAGGCCAGATTCAGGGAACAATCAGCCCCAGCATTTT
>TRBV5-6|TRBJ2-5|-|-
CASSLNRGKAQYF
TGTGCCAGCAGCTTGAACCGGGGTAAGGCCCAGTACTTC
>TRBV7-9|TRBJ2-7|few|TRBD1
CASSRGGQGEQYF
TGTGCCAGCAGCCGAGGGGGCCAAGGGGAGCAGTACTTC
>TRBV28|TRBJ2-7|-|TRBD1
CASSLEGMGTGTYEQYF
TGTGCCAGCAGTTTAGAGGGTATGGGGACAGGCACCTACGAGCAGTACTTC
>TRBV5-1|TRBJ2-5|-|-
CASTRGWEETQYF
TGCGCCAGCACGAGGGGGTGGGAGGAGACCCAGTACTTC
>TRBV9|TRBJ2-2|-|TRBD2
CASSVGGGKVGELFF
TGTGCCAGCAGCGTAGGCGGGGGGAAGGTCGGGGAGCTGTTTTTT
>TRBV7-9|TRBJ1-1|-|TRBD1
CASSPDRANTEAFF
TGTGCCAGCAGCCCAGACAGGGCCAACACTGAAGCTTTCTTT
>TRBV5-1|TRBJ1-2|-|-
CASSLGGEGNYGYTF
TGCGCCAGCAGCTTGGGCGGGGAGGGCAACTATGGCTACACCTTC
>TRBV11-3|TRBJ2-1|few|TRBD1
CASSFGDRGQDEQFF
TGTGCCAGCAGCTTCGGGGACAGGGGGCAGGATGAGCAGTTCTTC
>TRBV5-1|TRBJ1-1|-|-
CASSPGGVGTEAFF
TGCGCCAGCAGCCCCGGGGGGGTTGGGACTGAAGCTTTCTTT
>TRBV4-3|TRBJ2-1|-|TRBD1
CASSREQGAQNEQFF
TGCGCCAGCAGCCGAGAACAGGGGGCGCAAAATGAGCAGTTCTTC
>TRBV18|TRBJ2-7|-|-
CASSPLNYEQYF
TGTGCCAGCTCACCACTTAACTACGAGCAGTACTTC
>TRBV12-3/TRBV12-4|TRBJ2-5|-|-
CASSSRGTQYF
TGTGCCAGCTCCTCCCGGGGGACCCAGTACTTC
>TRBV10-2|TRBJ2-3|-|-
CASSESPVRTDTQYF
TGCGCCAGCAGTGAGAGCCCGGTCCGCACAGATACGCAGTATTTT
>TRBV4-2|TRBJ2-3|-|-
CASSQGIVGVPDTQYF
TGTGCCAGCAGCCAAGGAATCGTAGGGGTGCCAGATACGCAGTATTTT
>TRBV7-9|TRBJ2-7|-|TRBD2
CASSPRGGYYEQYF
TGTGCCAGCAGCCCCCGGGGAGGGTACTACGAGCAGTACTTC
>TRBV19|TRBJ1-2|once|TRBD1
CAVRTGGVGGYTF
TGTGCCGTTAGGACAGGGGGAGTGGGTGGCTACACCTTC
>TRBV6-4|TRBJ1-1|-|-
CASSGQMNTEAFF
TGTGCCAGCAGTGGACAGATGAACACTGAAGCTTTCTTT